A single T cell receptor (beta chain) is shown here with its context. Its target antigen remains unknown. The sample holds no much larger clone one base away, and base qualities are not on file. This record belongs to a study of blood T cell repertoires in COVID-19 (dated by TCRdb to 2020 to 2022). About the investigation overall: Samples from collaborators originated in the United States, Italy and Spain and spanned both the acute and convalescent phases of COVID-19. The material from the prospective study consisted of cDNA or gDNA derived from T cells, B-cell-depleted T cells, or PBMCs. The dataset comprised deeply sampled blood TCRbeta repertoires from subjects exposed to, actively infected with, or recovered from COVID-19. The repertoires were made available in a free public database intended to serve as a resource for research on the immune response to SARS-CoV-2. The samples were drawn from the first 160 participants of the ongoing ImmuneRACE study and from 1,254 subjects provided by 6 global collaborators. The sample metadata nearly always contained a de-identified subject ID, COVID-19 status, age in years and sex. HLA class I and class II types, where available, came from metadata supplied by the sample provider rather than from assay-based typing.

At one collaborating source in Seattle, patients were enrolled during active infection and were followed longitudinally through the course of disease. Whole blood was collected in K2EDTA tubes by collaborating institutions according to the institutions' own protocols. For TCRbeta analysis, collaborators shipped samples as frozen whole blood, isolated PBMCs, or DNA extracted from either of those sample types. General conclusions and limits of the study: Clinical and demographic metadata were provided uncurated, with the amount varying by source and participant.

TCRbeta CDR3 regions were amplified from genomic DNA using the immunoSEQ Assay, a bias-controlled multiplex PCR. Turning to the authors' computational methods: Within the assay, amplification of reference gene primers was used to estimate how many nucleated cells each sample contained. To quantify the absolute abundance of each unique TCRbeta CDR3 rearrangement, sequence reads were collapsed and filtered. Productive Simpson clonality was computed per sample as the square root of Simpson's diversity index over productive rearrangements. TCRdb re-hosts the immuneACCESS table, in-frame sequences only. Its copies lack some clones; in the studies checked, an unresolved V gene accounts for under half of them, and the cause for the rest is not known. V and J calls and clone size are given by that table; D and trimming were obtained from the DNA. This sample lists some 320,000 clones; about 90% were detected once. The top ten hold approximately 12% of the sample.

This clonotype originated in a woman aged 25 to 45 with COVID-19, enrolled during active disease. Sequencing used peripheral blood.

The nucleotide sequence is TGTGCCAGCAGCTTAGATTCGAGACAGGCTAGCTTGCCCCAGCATTTT. It specifies CASSLDSRQASLPQHF. The chain was built from TRBV11-2 and TRBJ1-5; the D gene is possibly TRBD1, with 6 bases matching. The germline V gene sets CDR1 to SGHAT and CDR2 to FQNNGV. The germline ends are 18 bases apart after V is trimmed by 0 bases and J by 9 bases. Measured from the cysteine to the phenylalanine, the CDR3 is 16 residues long. Just CDR3 DNA is preserved here, 48 bases in frame from base 1. The full variable domain, completed from the reference TRBV11-2 and TRBJ1-5 proteins outside the CDR3, reads EAGVAQSPRYKIIEKRQSVAFWCNPISGHATLYWYQQILGQGPKLLIQFQNNGVVDDSQLPKDRFSAERLKGVDSTLKIQPAKLEDSAVYLCASSLDSRQASLPQHFGDGTRLSIL.